A selection of T cell receptor beta chains follows, all from one sample in a study of shared clonotypes between healthy human individuals. Sequencing used immunoSEQ multiplex PCR; TCRdb keeps in-frame clones, though not all of them. Of approximately 350,000 clones in the sample, 90% to 97% were seen once. Specimen: memory CD8+ T cells sorted from blood. All receptors come from a man in his thirties or forties in good health. The CDR3 runs from the conserved cysteine through the conserved F or W. The D gene is left open where the match is weak.

TRBJ2-3,TRBV19,-,CASSIGQGTDTQYF
TRBJ2-5,TRBV4-2,TRBD1,CASSRTGGGLETQYF
TRBJ1-1,TRBV6-1,-,CASSRTDNTEAFF
TRBJ2-5,TRBV5-1,TRBD2,CASSLGTSKETQYF
TRBJ2-6,TRBV19,-,CASSSPRTGANVLTF
TRBJ2-7,TRBV6-1,TRBD2,CASSESGRAPEQYF
TRBJ1-2,TRBV6-1,-,CASMGRVYGYTF
TRBJ2-1,TRBV4-1,TRBD1,CASSPGAGGVAYNEQFF
TRBJ2-3,TRBV7-9,-,CASSLATGVTDTQYF
TRBJ2-7,TRBV2,TRBD2,CASSELAGGPSYEQYF